The T cell receptor beta chain under discussion was sequenced for a study of blood T cell repertoires in COVID-19. The CDR3 contains 13 residues. V lost 4 bases, J lost 6 bases, and 6 bases stayed unmatched. Germline CDR1 is SGHRS and CDR2 is YFSETQ. This clone was counted a few times. Libraries were prepared by immunoSEQ multiplex PCR; TCRdb keeps only in-frame clonotypes and omits some of them. The sample yields under 200,000 clones, approximately 85% seen once. Sequencing was done on a sample of peripheral blood. The clonotype originates from a woman aged 55-75 years with COVID-19, enrolled during active disease. This chain links TRBV5-1 with TRBJ1-1; TRBD1 agrees at 7 bases. This CDR3 reads CASSRGQKAEAFF. Here the CDR3 DNA reads TGCGCCAGCAGCAGGGGGCAAAAGGCTGAAGCTTTCTTT.